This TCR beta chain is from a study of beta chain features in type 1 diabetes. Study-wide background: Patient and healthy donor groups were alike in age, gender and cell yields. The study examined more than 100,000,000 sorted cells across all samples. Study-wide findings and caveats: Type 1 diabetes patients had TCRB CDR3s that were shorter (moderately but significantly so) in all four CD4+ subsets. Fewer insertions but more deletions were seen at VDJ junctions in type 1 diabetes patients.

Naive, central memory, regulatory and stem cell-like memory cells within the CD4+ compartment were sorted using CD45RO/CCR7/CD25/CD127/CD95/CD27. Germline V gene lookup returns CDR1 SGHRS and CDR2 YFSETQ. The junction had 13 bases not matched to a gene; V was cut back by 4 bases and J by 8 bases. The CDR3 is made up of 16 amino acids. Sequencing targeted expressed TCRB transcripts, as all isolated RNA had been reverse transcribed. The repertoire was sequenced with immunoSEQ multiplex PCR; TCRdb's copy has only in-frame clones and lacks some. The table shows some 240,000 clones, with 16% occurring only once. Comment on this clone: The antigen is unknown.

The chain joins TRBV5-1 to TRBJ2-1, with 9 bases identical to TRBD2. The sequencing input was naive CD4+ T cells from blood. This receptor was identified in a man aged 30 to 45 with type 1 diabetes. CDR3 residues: CASSLLTGTSLDEQFF. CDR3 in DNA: TGCGCCAGCAGCCTCCTGACGGGGACTAGCCTCGATGAGCAGTTCTTC.